This T cell receptor (beta chain) was identified in a study of T cell repertoires in cytomegalovirus infection. Background on the study: It was recently identified HLA-C-restricted and well-studied HLA-B-restricted CMV epitopes that the study used. Public TCR beta signatures marked donors with CMV infection and the matching HLA. Study observations and caveats: Summed frequency of shared TCR beta families picked out CMV carriers who also had the relevant HLA. HLA-C-restricted CMV-specific TCR beta clonotypes were dominant in the ex vivo response.

This clonotype was seen repeatedly, ten times or more. The antigen is unknown. Germline CDR1 SGHTA, CDR2 FQGNSA. The CDR3 is 10 residues long. V shed 5 bases and J shed 8 bases, with 7 bases lying between them. TCRdb independently ran MiXCR on the reads; one entry per CDR3 protein. The repertoire holds about 400,000 distinct CDR3 sequences, with roughly 36% as singletons. The rearrangement uses TRBV7-2 and TRBJ2-7, with D perhaps TRBD1 or TRBD2 (5 bases each). The clonotype originates from a human donor in good health (CMV status not recorded). Some clones in this sample may be carry-over from other donors' samples. Sequencing was performed on cultured PBMCs, taken from culture after CMV antigen stimulation. CDR3 in amino acids: CASSRGQQYV. CDR3 in DNA: TGTGCCAGCAGCCGGGGACAGCAGTACGTC.